These 12 T cell receptor beta chains originate from one sample sequenced in a study of cytomegalovirus exposure and HLA in healthy donors. Both 60 Vbeta primers and 13 Jbeta primers went into the PCR. Clones were read by immunoSEQ multiplex PCR, and TCRdb kept only the in-frame ones, dropping some. Among more than 140,000 clones listed, approximately 84% were seen once. The sample consisted of PBMCs. The source of these receptors is a woman aged 35 to 49 in good health and CMV-seronegative.

The chain links TRBV2 to TRBJ2-7, with TRBD2 as a possible D gene (5 bases). The CDR3 is 12 amino acids. Germline lookup yields CDR1 SNHLY and CDR2 FYNNEI. Trimming took off 7 bases at V and 11 bases at J, with 18 bases between the two ends. The CDR3 DNA follows: TGTGCCAGCAAAGTTGAGGTCGGGAACGAGTACTTC. Residues: CASKVEVGNEYF.

The chain couples TRBV19 to TRBJ1-2; weak D call: TRBD1 (6 bases). This CDR3 has 15 residues. V lost 6 bases and J 8 bases, leaving 22 bases between the germline ends. The germline V gene encodes CDR1 LNHDA and CDR2 SQIVND (reference sequence). DNA of the CDR3: TGTGCCAGTAGACCCACAGCCTATGGGGGCTTCGGCTACACCTTC. As protein: CASRPTAYGGFGYTF. Supplemented by reference TRBV19 and TRBJ1-2, the full variable domain reads DGGITQSPKYLFRKEGQNVTLSCEQNLNHDAMYWYRQDPGQGLRLIYYSQIVNDFQKGDIAEGYSVSREKKESFPLTVTSAQKNPTAFYLCASRPTAYGGFGYTFGSGTRLTVV.

The CDR3 DNA reads TGTGCCAGCAGCCAAGACGGGACTAGCGTAGACATTCAGTACTTC. As protein: CASSQDGTSVDIQYF. This chain joins TRBV4-2 and TRBJ2-4; TRBD2 aligns across 10 bases. V was pared by 0 bases and J by 8 bases, with 4 bases of the junction left unmatched. In germline, CDR1 is LGHNA, CDR2 YNFKEQ. The CDR3 totals 15 residues.

This chain connects TRBV9 to TRBJ2-5, with 10 bases matching TRBD1. Trimming cost V 3 bases and J 5 bases; bases outside gene matches: 7. The CDR3 runs to 15 residues. The germline V gene encodes CDR1 SGDLS and CDR2 YYNGEE. The CDR3 loop reads CASSAETGGRETQYF. CDR3 DNA: TGTGCCAGCAGCGCAGAGACAGGGGGCAGGGAGACCCAGTACTTC. Full variable domain (outside the CDR3, taken from reference TRBV9 and TRBJ2-5): DSGVTQTPKHLITATGQRVTLRCSPRSGDLSVYWYQQSLDQGLQFLIQYYNGEERAKGNILERFSAQQFPDLHSELNLSSLELGDSALYFCASSAETGGRETQYFGPGTRLLVL.

This clone was seen only once. V usage is TRBV5-8 and J usage is TRBJ1-1; D is undetermined. The CDR3 covers 13 residues. Trimming left V 1 base short and J 8 bases short, with 12 bases between. Germline loops: CDR1 SGHTS, CDR2 YDEGEE. The CDR3 region has the DNA TGTGCCAGCAGCTTGATGACAAGGCCAGAAGCTTTCTTT. Amino acid sequence: CASSLMTRPEAFF.

The chain uses TRBV4-2 and TRBJ2-7; 9 bases align to TRBD1. The CDR3 runs to 16 residues. The germline V gene has CDR1 LGHNA and CDR2 YNFKEQ. J was trimmed by 5 bases and V by 0 bases; bases with no gene match: 8. This chain's CDR3 is CASSQEMRTGVHEQYF. The CDR3 nucleotides read TGTGCCAGCAGCCAAGAAATGAGGACAGGGGTCCACGAGCAGTACTTC.

The chain uses TRBV2 and TRBJ2-5; D not resolved. The CDR3 length is 13 residues. CDR1 SNHLY and CDR2 FYNNEI come from the germline V gene. V was clipped by 2 bases and J by 1 base, with 5 bases between them. The CDR3 DNA sequence: TGTGCCAGCAGTGAATCGGTCCAAGAGACCCAGTACTTC. It specifies CASSESVQETQYF.

The chain combines TRBV7-6 with TRBJ2-3; a possible D gene is TRBD1 (5 bases). The V and J ends lost 1 base and 0 bases respectively, with 14 bases between them. This CDR3 comprises 17 residues. CDR1 and CDR2 from the germline V gene are SGHVS and FNYEAQ. The CDR3: CASSLGWGRPSTDTQYF. The CDR3, as DNA: TGTGCCAGCAGCTTAGGTTGGGGCCGACCTAGCACAGATACGCAGTATTTT.

This chain links TRBV7-2 with TRBJ2-3; no reliable D call. CDR3 length equals 16 residues. The germline V and J ends were trimmed by 1 base and 1 base, with 12 bases remaining between them. Germline V gene lookup returns CDR1 SGHTA and CDR2 FQGNSA. DNA for the CDR3: TGTGCCAGCAGCTTAGTTTCGGTCGTGGGCACAGATACGCAGTATTTT. Its protein product is CASSLVSVVGTDTQYF.

In its sample, this clone was seen once. The CDR3 here is CASSLGQTNTDTQYF. The CDR3 DNA sequence: TGTGCCAGCAGCTTAGGACAGACAAACACAGATACGCAGTATTTT. This chain links TRBV7-2 with TRBJ2-3; the D gene is possibly TRBD1 (5 bases). The germline V gene has CDR1 SGHTA and CDR2 FQGNSA. CDR3 size: 15 residues. Trimming removed 1 base from V and 2 bases from J, with 10 bases in between.

With regard to this clone: A junction boundary mismatches the germline segment, possibly from a read error. The chain recombines TRBV2 with TRBJ2-4, with D possibly TRBD1 on 6 matching bases. Germline V lookup: CDR1 SNHLY, CDR2 FYNNEI. This CDR3 is built from 12 residues. CDR3: CAGSAGDGIQYF. The CDR3 coding sequence is TGTGCCGGCAGTGCAGGGGATGGCATTCAGTACTTC.

The V gene is TRBV5-1, the J gene TRBJ2-7; possible D gene TRBD2, 5 bases. This CDR3 spans 13 amino acids. The germline V gene has CDR1 SGHRS and CDR2 YFSETQ. V dropped 0 bases and J dropped 5 bases, with 9 bases sitting between them. In nucleotides, the CDR3 is TGCGCCAGCAGCTTGGCCGACGGGAACGAGCAGTACTTC. Translating gives CASSLADGNEQYF.